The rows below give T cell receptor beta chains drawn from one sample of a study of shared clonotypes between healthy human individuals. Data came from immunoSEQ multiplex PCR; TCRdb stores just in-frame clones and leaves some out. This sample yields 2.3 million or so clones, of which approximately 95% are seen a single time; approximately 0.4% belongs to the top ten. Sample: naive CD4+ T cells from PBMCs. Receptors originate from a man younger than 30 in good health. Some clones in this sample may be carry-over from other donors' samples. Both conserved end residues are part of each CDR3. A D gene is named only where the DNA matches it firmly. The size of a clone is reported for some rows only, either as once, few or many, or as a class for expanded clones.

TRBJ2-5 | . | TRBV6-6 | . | TGTGCCAGCAGGGAGCGGGTGGGAGAGACCCAGTACTTC | CASRERVGETQYF
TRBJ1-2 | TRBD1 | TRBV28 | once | TGTGCCAGCAGTTTAGGGACAGGGGTTGGCTACACCTTC | CASSLGTGVGYTF
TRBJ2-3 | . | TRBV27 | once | TGTGCCAGCAGTTTAGCCGTGTTTACAGATACGCAGTATTTT | CASSLAVFTDTQYF
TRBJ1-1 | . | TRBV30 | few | TGTGCCTGGAGTGGCGGCTATAACACTGAAGCTTTCTTT | CAWSGGYNTEAFF
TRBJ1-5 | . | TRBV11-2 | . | TGTGCCAGGGCCAATCAGCCCCAGCATTTT | CARANQPQHF
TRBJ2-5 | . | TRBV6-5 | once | TGTGCCAGCAGACAAACAAGGGGGACCCAGTACTTC | CASRQTRGTQYF
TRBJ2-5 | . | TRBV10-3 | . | TGTGCCATCAGTGAGTCGAATCCGGAGACCCAGTACTTC | CAISESNPETQYF
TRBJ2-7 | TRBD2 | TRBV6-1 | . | TGTGCCAGCAGTGACGGGGGACTAGTTTACGAGCAGTACTTC | CASSDGGLVYEQYF
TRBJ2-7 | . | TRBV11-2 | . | TGTGCCAGCAGCTTATATTCTTCCTCGAAGTACTACGAGCAGTACTTC | CASSLYSSSKYYEQYF
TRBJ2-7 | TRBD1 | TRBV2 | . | TGTGCCAGCAGGGGGTGGCCCAGGGGGCCCTACGAGCAGTACTTC | CASRGWPRGPYEQYF
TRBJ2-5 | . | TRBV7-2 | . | TGTGCCAGCAGCTTATTAGGGGGACACCAAGAGACCCAGTACTTC | CASSLLGGHQETQYF
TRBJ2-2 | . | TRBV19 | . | TGTGCCAGTAGTACTACAGGGTTTAGCACCGGGGAGCTGTTTTTT | CASSTTGFSTGELFF
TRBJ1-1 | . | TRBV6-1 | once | TGTGCCAGCAGTGGCGGACACGCGAACACTGAAGCTTTCTTT | CASSGGHANTEAFF
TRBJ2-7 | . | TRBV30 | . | TGTGCCTGGAGTGTGCCAGTCGGCTACGAGCAGTACTTC | CAWSVPVGYEQYF
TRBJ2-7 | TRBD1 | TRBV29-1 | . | TGCAGCGTTACCACCGGGACAGGAGCCTACGAGCAGTACTTC | CSVTTGTGAYEQYF
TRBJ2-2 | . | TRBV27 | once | TGTGCCAGCAGTTTCGCCCGGACGGTAATGAACACCGGGGAGCTGTTTTTT | CASSFARTVMNTGELFF
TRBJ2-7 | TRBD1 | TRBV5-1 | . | TGCGCCAGCAACTTGGGTACGGGACAGGGCTACGAGCAGTACTTC | CASNLGTGQGYEQYF
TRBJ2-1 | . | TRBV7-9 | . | TGTGCCAGCAGCTTCCCTTCACTCCCTTTGAGATACAATGAGCAGTTCTTC | CASSFPSLPLRYNEQFF
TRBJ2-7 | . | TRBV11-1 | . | TGTGCCAGCAGCTTAGCACGGCTGAGCTCCTACGAGCAGTACTTC | CASSLARLSSYEQYF
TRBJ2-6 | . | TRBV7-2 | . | TGTGCCAGCAGCTTATTCCGGTTGCAGGGGGCCAACGTCCTGACTTTC | CASSLFRLQGANVLTF
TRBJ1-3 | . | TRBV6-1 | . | TGTGCCAGCAGTGCCTGGCGAAACTCTGGAAACACCATATATTTT | CASSAWRNSGNTIYF
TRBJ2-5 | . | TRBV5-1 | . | TGCGCCAGCAGCTTTTCCGAAGAGACCCAGTACTTC | CASSFSEETQYF
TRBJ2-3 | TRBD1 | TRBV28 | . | TGTGCCAGCAGTTCGACAGGGACCTTCACAGATACGCAGTATTTT | CASSSTGTFTDTQYF
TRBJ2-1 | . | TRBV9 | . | TGTGCCAGCAGCGTAGGGACACCGCGGGGCGAGCAGTTCTTC | CASSVGTPRGEQFF
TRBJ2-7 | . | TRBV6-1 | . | TGTGCCAGCAGTGCGTTTGAAGGGGGGACCTACGAGCAGTACTTC | CASSAFEGGTYEQYF
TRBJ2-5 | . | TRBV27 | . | TGTGCCAGCAGTTCCTGGGCCAACAAGATCGAGACCCAGTACTTC | CASSSWANKIETQYF
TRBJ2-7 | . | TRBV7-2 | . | TGTGCCAGCAGCTTAGCCCAGGGGCCGAACTACGAGCAGTACTTC | CASSLAQGPNYEQYF
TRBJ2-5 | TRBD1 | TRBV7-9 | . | TGTGCCAGCAGCTGGGACAGGCTTAAAGAGACCCAGTACTTC | CASSWDRLKETQYF
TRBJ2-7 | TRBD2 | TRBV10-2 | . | TGCGCCAGCAGTGGGAGTGATAGCGGGTCCTACGAGCAGTACTTC | CASSGSDSGSYEQYF
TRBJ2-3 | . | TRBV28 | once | TGTGCCAGCAGTTTAGTTGGGTTTTCAGATACGCAGTATTTT | CASSLVGFSDTQYF
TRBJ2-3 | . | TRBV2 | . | TGTGCCAGCAGTTCCTACACAGATACGCAGTATTTT | CASSSYTDTQYF
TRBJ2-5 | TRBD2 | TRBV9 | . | TGTGCCAGCAGCGTAGATGGCGGGAGGGCCCGGGAGACCCAGTACTTC | CASSVDGGRARETQYF
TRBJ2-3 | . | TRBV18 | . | TGTGCCAGCTCACCTCGAATTGGAGGCACAGATACGCAGTATTTT | CASSPRIGGTDTQYF
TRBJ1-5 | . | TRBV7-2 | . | TGTGCCAGCGGGGGAGGAATGAGCAATCAGCCCCAGCATTTT | CASGGGMSNQPQHF
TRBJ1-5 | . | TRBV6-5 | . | TGTGCCAGCAGTTACTCGAGTATTGGAAATCAGCCCCAGCATTTT | CASSYSSIGNQPQHF
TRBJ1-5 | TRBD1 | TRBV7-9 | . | TGTGCCAGCAGCCCAGGCCTTACAGGGGGCAAGAGCAATCAGCCCCAGCATTTT | CASSPGLTGGKSNQPQHF
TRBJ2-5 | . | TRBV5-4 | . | TGTGCCAGCAGCTTTTTGTCAGGGGGGGAGACCCAGTACTTC | CASSFLSGGETQYF